This T cell receptor beta chain was captured by sequencing in a study of CD8 T cells in Susac syndrome (dated by TCRdb to between 2018 and 2020). As for the study more broadly: Of the Susac syndrome patients who were sequenced, about eight were in clinical remission while six had clinically active disease. At blood withdrawal, Susac syndrome patients were therapy-naive, treated with corticosteroids (with IVIg additionally given to some), or treated with IVIg alone. The study used repertoire sequencing to test whether antigen drove CD8+ T cell activation and differentiation in Susac syndrome.

RNA was extracted using the RNeasy kit, and roughly 0.5 to 1 ug of the RNA was reverse transcribed with random hexamers. TCR beta CDR3 regions were amplified with the immunoSEQ multiplex PCR assay covering 54 Vbeta and 13 Jbeta segments. PCR amplification bias was corrected using a synthetic template baseline for primer optimization and computational correction. Turning to the authors' computational methods: Reads were annotated to V, D and J genes according to IMGT and were analyzed with immunoSEQ Analyzer, with only productive sequences retained. To calculate clonality, Shannon entropy was normalized by log2 of the number of productive unique sequences and then subtracted from one. Public and private clones were assessed among the 100 most prevalent clones of each patient and control. Susac-specific clones were defined as absent from healthy and MS cohorts, around 970 published viral clones and other ImmuneACCESS disease sequences. TCRdb reprocessed the public reads (quality trimming at Q25 with fastp, clone calling with MiXCR) and kept in-frame beta chains. Each record represents a unique CDR3 protein, reported with the most common genes and DNA among its rows. In this record, the V and J calls reflect TCRdb's handling and not the investigators' own analysis. This sample comprises 77,000 or so distinct CDR3 sequences, roughly 91% of them detected only once. Jointly, the top ten make up about 0.53% of the sample.

High-throughput TCR beta sequencing profiled peripheral blood CD8+ and CD4+ T cells from healthy donors, Susac syndrome patients and multiple sclerosis patients. Recently defined diagnostic criteria for definite or probable disease were met by the Susac syndrome patients. Bulk CD8+ and CD4+ T cells were purified magnetically by negative isolation, whereas CD8+ TEMRA cells were enriched by FACS. Blood was drawn into EDTA tubes, processed within 24 hours, and PBMCs were isolated by density gradient centrifugation. PBMCs destined for TCR sequencing were cryopreserved in liquid nitrogen and later thawed in a 37 °C water bath. The sorted or isolated CD4+, CD8+ and CD8+ TEMRA cells had a purity of 90% or higher. Notes on this clonotype: The antigen it recognizes is unknown. Per-base quality was not reported, and no clone a single base away is much larger than it.

Study-wide findings and limitations: The number of individuals in the TCR sequencing and HLA analysis was recognized as being relatively small. In the CD4+ T cell repertoire of Susac syndrome patients, clonal expansion was not detected.

Looking up the germline V gene (reference sequence) yields CDR1 SEHNR and CDR2 FQNEAQ. The CDR3, cysteine through phenylalanine, is 17 amino acids long. The sequence is cut down to CDR3 DNA, 51 bases in frame from base 1. Germline trimming: 1 base from V, 10 bases from J; junction bases outside gene matches: 16. The V and J genes are TRBV7-9 and TRBJ2-3; TRBD2 matches 8 bases in the middle. This receptor was obtained from a human donor with Susac syndrome. The sequenced sample consisted of CD4+ T cells from PBMCs. The CDR3 is CASSLGAVREASGPQYF. At the DNA level, the sequence is TGTGCCAGCAGCTTAGGTGCGGTGCGGGAGGCATCCGGCCCGCAGTATTTT.